Listed here are 21 T cell receptor beta chains from one sample, sequenced in a study of blood T cell repertoires in COVID-19. Profiling relied on immunoSEQ multiplex PCR, and the TCRdb table lists in-frame clones only, not all of them. Of about 140,000 clones listed, more than 80% are singletons. The sample comprised peripheral blood. Source of these receptors: a woman of 80 years or more with acute or convalescent COVID-19.

This rearrangement joins TRBV2 to TRBJ1-6; TRBD1 might be the D (5 bases). This CDR3 is built from 14 residues. Looked up from germline, CDR1 is SNHLY and CDR2 is FYNNEI. V was trimmed by 6 bases and J by 5 bases, leaving 11 bases between them. The CDR3 here is CASSLTGDNSPLHF. Written as DNA, the CDR3 is TGTGCCAGCAGCCTCACAGGAGATAATTCACCCCTCCACTTT.

V and J are TRBV5-1 and TRBJ1-2; TRBD1 might be the D (6 bases). Trimming took off 0 bases at V and 12 bases at J, with 18 bases between the two ends. This CDR3 spans 14 amino acids. Germline V gene data show CDR1 as SGHRS and CDR2 as YFSETQ. The CDR3 protein is CASSLEGTSRANTF. CDR3 DNA: TGCGCCAGCAGCTTGGAAGGGACATCGAGGGCAAACACCTTC.

The chain combines TRBV2 with TRBJ2-3; D perhaps matches TRBD2 (6 bases). V was shortened by 4 bases and J by 4 bases, with 18 bases between the two germline ends. The length of the CDR3 is 16 residues. CDR1 is SNHLY, CDR2 FYNNEI, per germline. As DNA, the CDR3 is TGTGCCAGCAGTGTGGAGATGCGGGGTGGAGCAGATACGCAGTATTTT. Translation: CASSVEMRGGADTQYF.

This chain uses TRBV6-2 or TRBV6-3 with TRBJ1-5; D is undetermined. CDR3 length: 13 residues. Trimming shortened V by 2 bases and J by 7 bases, and 9 bases separated the two germline ends. Germline V gives CDR1 MNHEY, CDR2 SVGEGT. The CDR3, as DNA: TGTGCCAGCAGTTACGAGAGCAGGCAGCCCCAGCATTTT. Protein sequence: CASSYESRQPQHF.

The CDR3 spells CASSEGGGGDTQYF. The CDR3 DNA follows: TGCGCCAGCAGTGAAGGCGGGGGCGGAGATACGCAGTATTTT. The chain combines TRBV10-2 with TRBJ2-3; D may be TRBD2 (7 bases). Per germline, CDR1 WSHSY and CDR2 SAAADI. There are 14 residues in the CDR3. V was trimmed by 3 bases and J by 5 bases, leaving 12 bases between them.

The chain recombines TRBV5-1 with TRBJ1-4; 8 bases match TRBD1. J lost 5 bases, V lost 7 bases, and 16 bases had no gene match. The CDR3 extends over 17 amino acids. Germline V gene lookup returns CDR1 SGHRS and CDR2 YFSETQ. The CDR3 reads CASRPGGSTGRNEKLFF. The DNA for the CDR3 is TGCGCCAGCCGCCCAGGGGGCTCAACCGGTAGGAATGAAAAACTGTTTTTT.

V and J are TRBV2 and TRBJ1-5, with 7 bases fitting TRBD1. J lost 3 bases, V lost 7 bases, and 9 bases had no gene match. Germline CDR1 SNHLY, CDR2 FYNNEI. The CDR3 length is 15 residues. The DNA of the CDR3 is TGTGCCAGCACCCTCGACAGGGTTATCAATCAGCCCCAGCATTTT. Its protein is CASTLDRVINQPQHF.

The chain is built from TRBV5-1 and TRBJ2-7; 7 nucleotides align to TRBD1. Germline V gene lookup returns CDR1 SGHRS and CDR2 YFSETQ. The length of the CDR3 is 15 residues. V gave up 5 bases and J gave up 2 bases; unmatched junction bases: 10. The CDR3 protein is CASRSDRALPYEQYF. The CDR3 bases are TGCGCCAGCAGATCCGACAGGGCACTCCCCTACGAGCAGTACTTC. Drawing the rest from reference TRBV5-1 and TRBJ2-7, the complete variable domain is KAGVTQTPRYLIKTRGQQVTLSCSPISGHRSVSWYQQTPGQGLQFLFEYFSETQRNKGNFPGRFSGRQFSNSRSEMNVSTLELGDSALYLCASRSDRALPYEQYFGPGTRLTVT.

V and J are TRBV19 and TRBJ1-2; 9 bases are a match to TRBD1. This CDR3 has 15 amino acids. The junction had 4 bases not matched to a gene; V was cut back by 3 bases and J by 2 bases. Per germline, CDR1 LNHDA and CDR2 SQIVND (reference sequence). This CDR3 reads CASSIRTGDNYGYTF. CDR3 coding DNA: TGTGCCAGTAGTATTCGGACAGGGGACAACTATGGCTACACCTTC.

J is TRBJ1-2 and V is TRBV2; 7 bases map to TRBD1. After removal of 5 bases from V and 4 bases from J, the junction contained 10 bases not matched to a gene. This CDR3 contains 15 residues. Per the germline V gene, CDR1 is SNHLY and CDR2 is FYNNEI. The CDR3 region has the DNA TGTGCCAGCAGTCCGGGACAGAGCCAGCTCTATGGCTACACCTTC. This sequence encodes CASSPGQSQLYGYTF.

The genes are TRBV2 and TRBJ1-1; tentative D call: TRBD1 (5 bases). V was shortened by 1 base and J by 10 bases, with 7 bases between the two germline ends. The CDR3 has 11 amino acids. The germline V gene encodes CDR1 SNHLY and CDR2 FYNNEI. In DNA form, the CDR3 reads TGTGCCAGCAGTGAAGGGGGCCTAGCTTTCTTT. It codes for CASSEGGLAFF.

The V gene is TRBV5-4, the J gene TRBJ1-4, with 7 bases matching TRBD1. There are 15 residues in the CDR3. CDR1 is SGHNT and CDR2 is YYREEE in the germline V gene (reference sequence). The junction had 4 bases not matched to a gene; V was cut back by 2 bases and J by 3 bases. CDR3: CASSFGQAANEKLFF. CDR3 coding DNA: TGTGCCAGCAGCTTCGGACAGGCGGCTAATGAAAAACTGTTTTTT.

The chain combines TRBV29-1 with TRBJ1-2; a possible D gene is TRBD1 (5 bases). With 5 bases removed from V and 2 bases from J, the gap between germline ends came to 12 bases. In germline, CDR1 is SQVTM, CDR2 ANQGSEA. The CDR3 is 13 residues long. CDR3 loop: CSVSTAANYGYTF. The CDR3 coding sequence is TGCAGCGTTTCGACAGCTGCAAACTATGGCTACACCTTC.

The chain carries TRBV4-3 and TRBJ2-2; D is unclear. This CDR3 is built from 14 residues. Germline V gives CDR1 LGHNA, CDR2 YSLEER. Trimming removed 0 bases from V and 6 bases from J, with 8 bases in between. This CDR3 reads CASSQDFSAGELFF. CDR3 sequence (DNA): TGCGCCAGCAGCCAAGATTTCAGTGCCGGGGAGCTGTTTTTT.

This chain links TRBV27 with TRBJ1-5; 8 nucleotides agree with TRBD1. This CDR3 is built from 14 residues. The V and J ends lost 5 bases and 7 bases, in that order; junction bases with no gene match: 7. Germline CDR1 and CDR2: MNHEY and SMNVEV (reference sequence). As DNA, the CDR3 is TGTGCCAGCAGTACAAGGACAGGGAACCAGCCCCAGCATTTT. Translation gives CASSTRTGNQPQHF.

This clone showed up just a few times. The chain has TRBV11-2 and TRBJ1-5; D is unresolved. CDR1 and CDR2 from the germline V gene are SGHAT and FQNNGV. This CDR3 contains 14 residues. Trimming cost V 5 bases and J 0 bases, with 8 bases left between them. The DNA for the CDR3 is TGTGCCAGCAGCCCGCGACATAGCAATCAGCCCCAGCATTTT. Encoded protein: CASSPRHSNQPQHF.

V usage is TRBV19 and J usage is TRBJ1-3; D remains unclear. CDR3 length: 16 residues. Germline V CDR1 and CDR2: LNHDA, SQIVND (reference sequence). V was pared by 1 base and J by 0 bases, with 10 bases between. This CDR3 reads CASSIATAFSGNTIYF. The CDR3 coding sequence is TGTGCCAGTAGTATAGCCACAGCCTTCTCTGGAAACACCATATATTTT.

The chain joins TRBV7-3 to TRBJ2-3, with TRBD2 matching over 7 bases. The germline gives CDR1 SGHTA, CDR2 FQGTGA. V gave up 5 bases and J gave up 4 bases; unmatched junction bases: 6. This CDR3 has 14 amino acids. This CDR3 is CASSTGGIADTQYF. Written as DNA, the CDR3 is TGTGCCAGCAGCACGGGGGGTATCGCAGATACGCAGTATTTT.

CDR3 in DNA: TGTGCCAGTAGTATAGGGCGGACAGATACGCAGTATTTT. This gives the protein CASSIGRTDTQYF. The chain couples TRBV19 to TRBJ2-3, with no clear D. Trimming left V 1 base short and J 3 bases short, with 5 bases between. The CDR3 loop spans 13 amino acids. Germline CDR1 reads LNHDA; CDR2 reads SQIVND (reference sequence). Combining the CDR3 with reference TRBV19 and TRBJ2-3 gives the whole variable domain DGGITQSPKYLFRKEGQNVTLSCEQNLNHDAMYWYRQDPGQGLRLIYYSQIVNDFQKGDIAEGYSVSREKKESFPLTVTSAQKNPTAFYLCASSIGRTDTQYFGPGTRLTVL.

The rearrangement links TRBV27 to TRBJ1-5; D is unresolved. The germline V and J ends were trimmed by 3 bases and 0 bases, with 9 bases remaining between them. This CDR3 has 15 amino acids. Germline CDR1 reads MNHEY; CDR2 reads SMNVEV (reference sequence). CDR3 in amino acids: CASSFGRNSNQPQHF. The CDR3 region has the DNA TGTGCCAGCAGTTTTGGCAGAAATAGCAATCAGCCCCAGCATTTT.

The chain has TRBV24-1 and TRBJ2-2, with 9 bases aligning to TRBD1. Germline CDR1 is KGHDR and CDR2 is SFDVKD. V shed 10 bases and J 5 bases; nucleotides not matched to a gene: 4. The CDR3 is made up of 13 amino acids. In DNA, the CDR3 is TGTGCCACGCGGGACAGGGCGACCGGGGAGCTGTTTTTT. Protein product: CATRDRATGELFF.